Listed below are T cell receptor beta chains from one sample, sequenced in a study of cytomegalovirus exposure and HLA in healthy donors. Produced via immunoSEQ multiplex PCR; TCRdb's table is partial and in-frame only. The sample lists approximately 170,000 clones, around 78% seen once, with around 1% in the top ten. What was sequenced was PBMCs. Every receptor here comes from a woman aged 40 to 55 in good health and CMV-seronegative. CDR3s include the opening cysteine and the closing phenylalanine or tryptophan. Each record gives: V gene, J gene, clone size, D gene, CDR3 DNA, CDR3 protein. D genes are given only for firm matches. The size field is filled for only some rows; it gives once, few, many or a size class.

>TRBV7-9|TRBJ1-1|.|.
TGTGCCAGCAGCTTAGCGCTGAGGAACACTGAAGCTTTCTTT
CASSLALRNTEAFF
>TRBV7-9|TRBJ1-5|.|.
TGTGCCAGCAGCGGCTCGGGGGGGCAGAATCAGCCCCAGCATTTT
CASSGSGGQNQPQHF
>TRBV28|TRBJ2-3|.|.
TGTGCCAGCAGTCCGCACAGGGCACGCCCAGATACGCAGTATTTT
CASSPHRARPDTQYF
>TRBV19|TRBJ2-5|.|TRBD1
TGTGCCAGTAGGCGCTGGGACAGTCGAGAGACCCAGTACTTC
CASRRWDSRETQYF
>TRBV7-8|TRBJ2-7|once|.
TGTGCCAGCAGCTTAGAAGAAATACTCTCCTACGAGCAGTACTTC
CASSLEEILSYEQYF
>TRBV5-1|TRBJ2-3|.|TRBD2
TGCGCCAGCAGCCCCGCCCCACTAGCGGGAGGCCACAGCACAGATACGCAGTATTTT
CASSPAPLAGGHSTDTQYF
>TRBV6-1|TRBJ1-1|few|TRBD1
TGTGCCAGCAGTTTCCGGGACAGGGGTGGCACTGAAGCTTTCTTT
CASSFRDRGGTEAFF
>TRBV27|TRBJ1-2|.|.
TGTGCCAGCAGTTCCCTCCGAGGGGGAGTTGGAGTTAACTATGGCTACACCTTC
CASSSLRGGVGVNYGYTF
>TRBV18|TRBJ1-2|.|TRBD1
TGTGCCAGCTCACCCGACAGGGTTGAGGGCTATGGCTACACCTTC
CASSPDRVEGYGYTF
>TRBV12-5|TRBJ2-3|.|.
TGTGCTAGTGGTTCGGGTGTTGGCGGGGTTTTCACAGATACGCAGTATTTT
CASGSGVGGVFTDTQYF
>TRBV12-2|TRBJ2-7|few|.
TGTGCAAGTCGCCACGGACTTCCCTACGAGCAGTACTTC
CASRHGLPYEQYF
>TRBV7-2|TRBJ2-2|.|TRBD2
TGTGCCAGCAGCTCGATTAGCGGGAGTGGGTACACCGGGGAGCTGTTTTTT
CASSSISGSGYTGELFF
>TRBV25-1|TRBJ2-4|.|.
TGTGCCAGCAGTGAAACAACGTCCAATGGCGGCATTCAGTACTTC
CASSETTSNGGIQYF
>TRBV18|TRBJ1-4|once|.
TGTGCCAGCTCACCGAGGGAGAATGAAAAACTGTTTTTT
CASSPRENEKLFF
>TRBV6-5|TRBJ2-2|.|.
TGTGCCTCTTGTAGCTTTGGCGGGGAGCTGTTTTTT
CASCSFGGELFF
>TRBV6-1|TRBJ1-1|.|TRBD1
TGTGCCAGCAGATGGACAGGGAGCCCGAACACTGAAGCTTTCTTT
CASRWTGSPNTEAFF
>TRBV7-9|TRBJ2-1|.|TRBD2
TGTGCCAGCAGCTTAGCGGGGGGGGACAATGAGCAGTTCTTC
CASSLAGGDNEQFF
>TRBV28|TRBJ1-4|.|.
TGTGCCAGCAGTCCCATCGCTCAGGGAACTAATGAAAAACTGTTTTTT
CASSPIAQGTNEKLFF
>TRBV5-1|TRBJ2-7|.|TRBD2
TGCGCCAGCAGCGTACTAGCGGGCCCCACCTACGAGCAGTACTTC
CASSVLAGPTYEQYF
>TRBV29-1|TRBJ2-5|.|TRBD2
TGCAGCGTTGGACTAGCGGGATCGGTCAGCTTAGGGACCCAGTACTTC
CSVGLAGSVSLGTQYF
>TRBV6-5|TRBJ2-7|few|.
TGTGCCACCCTAGGAGGGTACGAGCAGTACTTC
CATLGGYEQYF
>TRBV6-5|TRBJ2-2|.|TRBD1
TGTGCCAGCAGTACGACAGGGTCGAACACCGGGGAGCTGTTTTTT
CASSTTGSNTGELFF
>TRBV5-1|TRBJ1-1|.|TRBD1
TGCGCCAGCAGCGACCGGGACAGAACCATGAACACTGAAGCTTTCTTT
CASSDRDRTMNTEAFF
>TRBV6-5|TRBJ1-2|.|.
TGTGCCAGCAGCGCCGACATAGGTTCGGGCTACACCTTC
CASSADIGSGYTF